The 9 T cell receptor beta chains below all came from one sample that was sequenced in a study of blood T cell repertoires in COVID-19. Some clones are missing from TCRdb's copy, which holds only in-frame ones; the method was immunoSEQ multiplex PCR. The data show 220,000 or so clones, roughly 85% seen once. Sequenced input: peripheral blood. These receptor sequences come from a man aged 45-60 years who had recovered from COVID-19.

The CDR3 nucleotides are TGCGCCAGTTCCCCGGGCCTTGCGGGTTCACCCCTCCACTTT. It yields the protein CASSPGLAGSPLHF. The V and J genes are TRBV5-1 and TRBJ1-6; D ambiguous. Trimming pared 8 bases from V and 9 bases from J, leaving 18 bases between. The CDR3 runs 14 residues. Germline CDR1 reads SGHRS; CDR2 reads YFSETQ.

The chain has TRBV6-6 and TRBJ2-3; D is uncertain. This CDR3 region has 13 residues. The germline CDR1 and CDR2 sequences are MNHNY and SVGAGI (reference sequence). The germline V and J ends were trimmed by 2 bases and 1 base, with 4 bases remaining between them. The CDR3 loop is CASSYPGTDTQYF. In DNA form, the CDR3 reads TGTGCCAGCAGTTACCCAGGCACAGATACGCAGTATTTT.

The CDR3 is CASRVRDRYEQYF. CDR3 in DNA: TGTGCCAGCAGAGTCCGGGACAGGTACGAGCAGTACTTC. The chain has TRBV21-1 and TRBJ2-7; the DNA was not compared with TRBD1, the D call given in the table. TRBV21-1 is described as a pseudogene. This CDR3 has 13 amino acids.

This rearrangement joins TRBV29-1 to TRBJ2-1; TRBD2 matches 10 bases. After removal of 2 bases from V and 6 bases from J, the junction contained 7 bases not matched to a gene. This CDR3 is 15 amino acids long. Germline V gene lookup returns CDR1 SQVTM and CDR2 ANQGSEA. The CDR3 is CSVESRTSGPNEQFF. The CDR3, as DNA: TGCAGCGTTGAATCAAGGACTAGCGGCCCCAATGAGCAGTTCTTC.

This chain connects TRBV28 to TRBJ2-4; 8 nucleotides match TRBD1. This CDR3 contains 19 residues. Germline V lookup: CDR1 MDHEN, CDR2 SYDVKM. The ends lost 4 bases at V and 1 base at J; junction bases unmatched: 15. CDR3 loop: CASSSHGTGPSFAKNIQYF. Written as DNA, the CDR3 is TGTGCCAGCAGTTCACACGGGACAGGCCCCTCTTTCGCCAAAAACATTCAGTACTTC.

In DNA form, the CDR3 reads TGTGCCAGCAGCTTAGATGGACTAGTAACAGATACGCAGTATTTT. Protein: CASSLDGLVTDTQYF. J is TRBJ2-3 and V is TRBV11-2; TRBD2 aligns across 7 bases. V lost 0 bases and J lost 3; bases outside the gene matches: 3. This CDR3 spans 15 amino acids. CDR1 is SGHAT, CDR2 FQNNGV, per germline.

The genes are TRBV30 and TRBJ1-2, with 8 nucleotides matching TRBD1. CDR1 and CDR2 from the germline V gene are GTSNPN and SVGIG (reference sequence). CDR3 length equals 12 residues. Trimming cost V 1 base and J 7 bases; bases outside gene matches: 2. Here the CDR3 reads CAWSGTGSGYTF. CDR3 DNA sequence: TGTGCCTGGAGTGGGACAGGGAGTGGCTACACCTTC.

The chain carries TRBV24-1 and TRBJ2-7, with TRBD2 matching 9 bases. Trimming removed 6 bases from V and 2 bases from J; junction bases left unmatched: 10. Germline V gene lookup returns CDR1 KGHDR and CDR2 SFDVKD. The CDR3 sequence is 16 residues long. CDR3 residues: CATSFLVSGSTYEQYF. CDR3 coding DNA: TGTGCCACCAGTTTCCTCGTTAGCGGGAGCACCTACGAGCAGTACTTC.

The V call is TRBV11-3, the J call TRBJ2-3; 9 nucleotides agree with TRBD2. The trim removed 3 bases at V and 3 bases at J, leaving 10 bases unmatched. This CDR3 is built from 17 residues. Germline loops: CDR1 SGHNT, CDR2 YENEEA. CDR3 amino acids: CASSLEGGSGRTDTQYF. The CDR3 region has the DNA TGTGCCAGCAGCTTGGAGGGTGGTAGCGGGAGAACAGATACGCAGTATTTT.